This TCR beta chain is from a study of OX40 agonist ivuxolimab in advanced cancers. Across the whole study: The eligibility criteria allowed prior anti-PD-1, anti-PD-L1 or anti-CTLA-4 therapy, and approximately 42% had some. Study-wide results and caveats: At doses 0.1 to 3.0 mg/kg, CD4+ and CD8+ clones expanded. The expanded peripheral T cells' antigen specificity was not determined.

As regards this clone: Its specificity is not known.

TCRdb's copy holds only in-frame clones and misses some; the assay was immunoSEQ multiplex PCR. The sample yields 35,000 to 50,000 clones, approximately 75% seen once. V was pared by 0 bases and J by 9 bases, with 16 bases between. The CDR3 is 14 residues long. Germline V gene lookup returns CDR1 SGDLS and CDR2 YYNGEE. This chain joins TRBV9 and TRBJ2-7, with D hard to call. This sequence originates from an adult with an advanced solid tumor such as melanoma, head and neck, liver or kidney cancer. The input for sequencing was CD4+ or CD8+ T cells sorted from blood, taken in a trial of the OX40 agonist ivuxolimab. The CDR3 region is CASSVAIGSLVQYF. CDR3 DNA sequence: TGTGCCAGCAGCGTAGCTATTGGCTCCCTCGTGCAGTACTTC.